Listed here are 26 T cell receptor beta chains from one sample, sequenced in a study of metastatic and nonmetastatic thyroid tumors. TCRdb redid the clone calls on the PCR reads using MiXCR. The table records around 21,000 clones, 20% to 25% of them present only once. Treatment of any kind had been given to no patient before thyroid surgery. Material for sequencing was blood. The receptors here all came from a male donor with papillary thyroid cancer or a benign thyroid nodule (not recorded which). Some clones in this sample may be carry-over from other donors' samples.

This clone has a handful of counts. The J gene is TRBJ2-7, the V gene TRBV15, with D tentatively TRBD1 or TRBD2 (7 bases each). The CDR3 extends over 16 amino acids. Trimming took 0 bases from V and 6 from J, leaving 18 bases between them. The germline gives CDR1 LNHNV, CDR2 YYDKDF (reference sequence). The CDR3 sequence: CATSRDRGRGRFEQYF. The CDR3 bases are TGTGCCACCAGCAGAGACCGGGGGAGGGGGCGATTCGAGCAGTACTTC.

This clone was seen only a few times. Its ends do not fully match the called genes, so a read error is possible. The chain is built from TRBV28 and TRBJ2-6; D gene uncertain. The germline V gene encodes CDR1 MDHEN and CDR2 SYDVKM. This CDR3 has 17 residues. CDR3 in amino acids: CASIRAGSSAGANVLTF. The CDR3 DNA sequence: TGTGCCAGCATCCGGGCTGGCTCTTCTGCTGGCGCCAACGTCCTGACTTTC. The whole variable domain, remainder taken from reference TRBV28 and TRBJ2-6, is DVKVTQSSRYLVKRTGEKVFLECVQDMDHENMFWYRQDPGLGLRLIYFSYDVKMKEKGDIPEGYSVSREKKERFSLILESASTNQTSMYLCASIRAGSSAGANVLTFGAGSRLTVL.

This clone came up many times. This chain joins TRBV5-1 and TRBJ2-7, with a weak D call TRBD1 (5 bases). Trimming took 3 bases from V and 2 from J, leaving 12 bases between them. The CDR3 is made up of 14 amino acids. Per germline, CDR1 SGHRS and CDR2 YFSETQ. The CDR3 here is CASSSAPGPYEQYF. The DNA for the CDR3 is TGCGCCAGCAGCTCCGCCCCAGGGCCCTACGAGCAGTACTTC.

This clone has more than one count but fewer than ten. A much larger clonotype is one base distant, so this may be a read error. The V gene is TRBV29-1, the J gene TRBJ2-2, with 7 positions matching TRBD2. The CDR3 is 13 amino acids. The germline gives CDR1 SQVTM, CDR2 ANQGSEA. The CDR3 protein is CSAWSGNTWELFF. The CDR3, as DNA: TGCAGCGCTTGGAGCGGGAACACCTGGGAGCTGTTTTTT.

This chain uses TRBV18 with TRBJ2-7; D remains ambiguous. Germline lookup yields CDR1 KGHSH and CDR2 LQKENI. The CDR3 has 13 residues. V was shortened by 0 bases and J by 3 bases, with 6 bases between the two germline ends. The DNA of the CDR3 is TGTGCCAGCTCACCACCGGTGGTCTACGAGCAGTACTTC. Amino acids: CASSPPVVYEQYF.

There are many counts of this clone. The J gene is TRBJ2-7, the V gene TRBV29-1; D gene unclear. The V gene's germline CDR1 is SQVTM and CDR2 ANQGSEA. This CDR3 has 12 amino acids. Trimming took off 7 bases at V and 1 base at J, with 11 bases between the two ends. CDR3 sequence (DNA): TGCAGCGGTACGACTGCATCCTACGAGCAGTACTTC. Encoded protein: CSGTTASYEQYF.

Many counts were recorded for this clone. For the CDR3, the DNA is TGTGCCAGCAAGAGGGGGGTGGGAACCAAAAACATTCAGTACTTC. Translation gives CASKRGVGTKNIQYF. V and J are TRBV6-1 and TRBJ2-4; D could derive from TRBD1 or TRBD2 (6 bases each). There are 15 residues in the CDR3. From germline, CDR1 is MNHNS and CDR2 SASEGT. V gave up 7 bases and J gave up 2 bases, with 15 bases separating them.

This clone has at least ten counts. CDR3 nucleotides: TGTGCCAGTAGTATGTTAGGGGGTGAGCAGTTCTTC. It specifies CASSMLGGEQFF. The chain combines TRBV19 with TRBJ2-1; D perhaps matches TRBD1 (6 bases). Germline loops: CDR1 LNHDA, CDR2 SQIVND (reference sequence). This CDR3 contains 12 residues. V lost 3 bases and J 9 bases, leaving 9 bases between the germline ends.

This clone showed up many times. The chain has TRBV29-1 and TRBJ2-3; D could derive from TRBD1 or TRBD2 (5 bases each). The CDR3 length is 16 residues. CDR1 SQVTM and CDR2 ANQGSEA come from the germline V gene. The germline V and J ends were trimmed by 0 bases and 5 bases, with 18 bases remaining between them. The CDR3 DNA sequence: TGCAGCGTTGAAGATCCGGCAGGGACGGTCGTAGATACGCAGTATTTT. Protein product: CSVEDPAGTVVDTQYF.

This clone was observed a single time. CDR3 nucleotide sequence: TGTGCCAGCAGCCCGGGGACCTGCTTTGAAAAACTGTTTTTT. It specifies CASSPGTCFEKLFF. The chain is built from TRBV7-9 and TRBJ1-4; TRBD1 might be the D (5 bases). Trimming removed 5 bases at V and 7 bases at J, with 14 bases between. Germline CDR1 is SEHNR and CDR2 is FQNEAQ (reference sequence). The CDR3 spans 14 residues.

The V and J genes are TRBV11-2 and TRBJ2-3, with TRBD2 matching 8 bases. The junction had 4 bases not matched to a gene; V was cut back by 1 base and J by 1 base. Germline V gives CDR1 SGHAT, CDR2 FQNNGV. CDR3 length: 16 residues. The CDR3 DNA sequence: TGTGCCAGCAGCTTAGGTCAAGCGGGAGGCACAGATACGCAGTATTTT. Protein sequence: CASSLGQAGGTDTQYF.

The CDR3 bases are TGTGCCAGCAGTGATACATCGAACTATGGCTACACCTTC. This gives the protein CASSDTSNYGYTF. The chain employs TRBV6-1 and TRBJ1-2, with D uncertain. The CDR3 runs 13 residues. Trimming pared 3 bases from V and 2 bases from J, leaving 7 bases between. CDR1 and CDR2 from the germline V gene are MNHNS and SASEGT.

This clone showed up many times. In DNA form, the CDR3 reads TGTGCCAGTAGCCTAGGGTTCAGTGAGCAGTTCTTC. Translated: CASSLGFSEQFF. The chain has TRBV19 and TRBJ2-1, with D unclear. The germline V gene has CDR1 LNHDA and CDR2 SQIVND (reference sequence). V was trimmed by 6 bases and J by 9 bases, leaving 12 bases between them. This CDR3 spans 12 amino acids.

The chain employs TRBV12-3 or TRBV12-4 and TRBJ2-5, with 10 positions matching TRBD2. Trimming cost V 3 bases and J 1 base; bases outside gene matches: 2. This CDR3 has 15 amino acids. For the CDR3, the DNA is TGTGCCAGCAGTTTCAAGCGGGGGGGCCAAGAGACCCAGTACTTC. Encoded protein: CASSFKRGGQETQYF.

Many counts were recorded for this clone. This chain connects TRBV12-3 or TRBV12-4 to TRBJ2-7, with TRBD1 matching over 10 bases. The ends lost 6 bases at V and 7 bases at J; junction bases unmatched: 9. This CDR3 has 14 residues. CDR3 nucleotides: TGTGCCAGCAGATCGGCGGGACAGGGGAGGGAGCAGTACTTC. It encodes CASRSAGQGREQYF.

The chain uses TRBV6-1 and TRBJ2-7; 10 bases line up with TRBD1. The J segment lost 3 bases and the V segment lost 5 bases, leaving 4 bases of the junction unmatched. The CDR3 covers 14 residues. CDR1 MNHNS and CDR2 SASEGT come from the germline V gene. The CDR3 here is CASSPRTGGYEQYF. The CDR3 DNA sequence: TGTGCCAGCAGTCCCCGGACAGGGGGCTACGAGCAGTACTTC.

The chain links TRBV6-1 to TRBJ2-1, with 13 bases aligning to TRBD2. Germline loops: CDR1 MNHNS, CDR2 SASEGT. The V segment lost 0 bases and the J segment 4 bases; nucleotides outside the gene matches: 3. CDR3 length equals 17 residues. This CDR3 is CASSEALGLAGYNEQFF. CDR3 sequence (DNA): TGTGCCAGCAGTGAAGCCCTGGGACTAGCGGGATACAATGAGCAGTTCTTC.

V and J are TRBV20-1 and TRBJ2-1; 7 positions agree with TRBD2. Germline CDR1 reads DFQATT; CDR2 reads SNEGSKA (reference sequence). The CDR3 is 13 residues long. Trimming cost V 7 bases and J 4 bases; bases outside gene matches: 7. CDR3 protein: CSGRAGRYNEQFF. The CDR3 nucleotides read TGCAGTGGAAGAGCGGGAAGATACAATGAGCAGTTCTTC.

At least ten counts were recorded for this clone. The rearrangement uses TRBV27 and TRBJ2-3, with TRBD2 matching over 9 bases. Germline values: CDR1 MNHEY, CDR2 SMNVEV (reference sequence). Unmatched junction bases numbered 7, after V lost 3 bases and J lost 0 bases. The CDR3 covers 17 residues. CDR3 residues: CASSLEVTSGSTDTQYF. The DNA for the CDR3 is TGTGCCAGCAGTTTGGAGGTGACTAGCGGCAGCACAGATACGCAGTATTTT.

In this sample, this clone turned up a few times. V usage is TRBV18 and J usage is TRBJ1-2; 7 nucleotides agree with TRBD1. The CDR3 covers 13 residues. Germline V gene sequence: CDR1 KGHSH, CDR2 LQKENI. Trimming took 7 bases from V and 8 from J; bases not matched to a gene: 10. DNA of the CDR3: TGTGCCAGCTGTGCGACAGGGTGGCTAGGCTACACCTTC. It encodes CASCATGWLGYTF. The complete variable domain, with remaining parts taken from reference TRBV18 and TRBJ1-2, reads NAGVMQNPRHLVRRRGQEARLRCSPMKGHSHVYWYRQLPEEGLKFMVYLQKENIIDESGMPKERFSAEFPKEGPSILRIQQVVRGDSAAYFCASCATGWLGYTFGSGTRLTVV.

This clone was detected ten times or more. The CDR3 DNA sequence: TGTGCCAGCAGTTCCCAGGGGGAATTTCGCGAGCAGTACTTC. This sequence encodes CASSSQGEFREQYF. This rearrangement joins TRBV27 to TRBJ2-7; 7 nucleotides line up with TRBD1. Germline values: CDR1 MNHEY, CDR2 SMNVEV (reference sequence). This CDR3 has 14 amino acids. Germline trimming cut 4 bases from V and 6 bases from J; bases unmatched to any gene: 9.

The table lists this clone with a count of one. V and J are TRBV30 and TRBJ2-7; D may be TRBD1 (6 bases). The V end lost 2 bases, the J end lost 3 bases, and 17 bases lay between the germline ends. This CDR3 region has 15 residues. CDR1 GTSNPN and CDR2 SVGIG come from the germline V gene (reference sequence). CDR3 nucleotide sequence: TGTGCCTGGAGTTCCATGGACAGATATTTCTACGAGCAGTACTTC. Its protein product is CAWSSMDRYFYEQYF.

The chain has TRBV7-2 and TRBJ2-1; TRBD2 matches at 8 bases. This CDR3 comprises 15 residues. From germline, CDR1 is SGHTA and CDR2 FQGNSA. The V segment lost 3 bases and the J segment 5 bases; nucleotides outside the gene matches: 6. The CDR3 reads CASSFFGTSDNEQFF. CDR3 bases: TGTGCCAGCAGCTTTTTCGGGACTAGTGACAATGAGCAGTTCTTC.

This clone was detected only a few times. The V call is TRBV2, the J call TRBJ1-5; 8 positions match TRBD1. The V segment lost 4 bases and the J segment 5 bases; nucleotides outside the gene matches: 1. Germline CDR1 and CDR2: SNHLY and FYNNEI. This CDR3 has 13 residues. CDR3 sequence: CASSGQGYQPQHF. The DNA of the CDR3 is TGTGCCAGCAGTGGACAGGGGTATCAGCCCCAGCATTTT.

This clone has only a few counts. This chain links TRBV18 with TRBJ1-6; 7 nucleotides align to TRBD1. Germline loops: CDR1 KGHSH, CDR2 LQKENI. This CDR3 contains 15 residues. Germline trimming cut 0 bases from V and 6 bases from J; bases unmatched to any gene: 2. CDR3 DNA: TGTGCCAGCTCACCACCTCACAGGGGTAATTCACCCCTCCACTTT. Its translation is CASSPPHRGNSPLHF.

The table lists this clone with many counts. The chain joins TRBV7-9 to TRBJ2-5, with D uncertain. Germline loops: CDR1 SEHNR, CDR2 FQNEAQ (reference sequence). The V end lost 8 bases, the J end lost 3 bases, and 16 bases lay between the germline ends. The CDR3 spans 14 residues. Here the CDR3 reads CASSLSSYKETQYF. In DNA, the CDR3 is TGTGCCAGCTCCTTGTCCTCATATAAAGAGACCCAGTACTTC.